This T cell receptor (beta chain) was found in a study of blood T cell repertoires in COVID-19. Data came from immunoSEQ multiplex PCR; TCRdb stores just in-frame clones and leaves some out. The sample records 200,000 to 300,000 clones, about nine tenths being singletons. The length of the CDR3 is 16 residues. The ends lost 2 bases at V and 8 bases at J; junction bases unmatched: 10. CDR1 and CDR2 from the germline V gene are MNHEY and SVGAGI. The chain joins TRBV6-5 to TRBJ2-2, with 8 bases fitting TRBD1. The TCR originated in a man aged 25-45 years with COVID-19, enrolled during active disease. Sequenced: peripheral blood. The CDR3 reads CASSYLRGQASGELFF. CDR3 in DNA: TGTGCCAGCAGTTACCTGAGGGGACAGGCTTCTGGGGAGCTGTTTTTT.